This entry lists 26 T cell receptor beta chains sequenced from one sample in a study of shared clonotypes between healthy human individuals. The data were produced by immunoSEQ multiplex PCR, yet TCRdb's version contains in-frame clones alone and is incomplete. The table shows some 1 million clones, with around 76% occurring only once. Sequencing was done on a sample of memory CD4+ T cells sorted from blood. Subset in this sample: CD45RA-negative fraction. The source of these receptors is a man younger than 30 in good health.

This clone was seen only a few times. The same CDR3 is also encoded by other DNA sequences in this sample. The chain joins TRBV7-3 to TRBJ1-1, with D hard to call. Trimming shortened V by 2 bases and J by 1 base, and 5 bases separated the two germline ends. The germline gives CDR1 SGHTA, CDR2 FQGTGA. This CDR3 has 13 amino acids. The DNA for the CDR3 is TGTGCCAGCAGCTTATACTCGAACACTGAAGCTTTCTTT. This encodes CASSLYSNTEAFF.

This clone has a handful of counts. This rearrangement joins TRBV28 to TRBJ2-1; D gene ambiguous. V lost 4 bases, J lost 5 bases, and 9 bases lay in between. The CDR3 is made up of 13 amino acids. Germline lookup yields CDR1 MDHEN and CDR2 SYDVKM. CDR3 sequence reads: CASSWKTNNEQFF. The CDR3 bases are TGTGCCAGCAGTTGGAAGACAAACAATGAGCAGTTCTTC.

Regarding this clone: One end of the junction varies from germline; a read error may be responsible. J is TRBJ1-1 and V is TRBV10-3; D is unresolved. Germline CDR1 ENHRY, CDR2 SYGVKD. The CDR3 loop spans 14 amino acids. The CDR3 sequence: CASSSGSMNTEAFF. Written as DNA, the CDR3 is TGTGCCAGCAGTTCGGGCAGCATGAACACTGAAGCTTTCTTT.

This sequence joins TRBV6-1 and TRBJ1-5, with D possibly being TRBD1 (6 bases). The CDR3 is made up of 13 amino acids. Trimming shortened V by 8 bases and J by 7 bases, and 15 bases separated the two germline ends. CDR1 is MNHNS and CDR2 is SASEGT in the germline V gene. In DNA form, the CDR3 reads TGTGCCAGCGGGGGCCGGGATTTGCAGCCCCAGCATTTT. This sequence encodes CASGGRDLQPQHF.

The rearrangement links TRBV29-1 to TRBJ2-2; D perhaps matches TRBD1 (6 bases). The CDR3 is 13 amino acids. The V and J ends lost 4 bases and 2 bases respectively, with 8 bases between them. Germline CDR1 SQVTM, CDR2 ANQGSEA. As DNA, the CDR3 is TGCAGCGTTGGGGGGCCCAACACCGGGGAGCTGTTTTTT. Translated: CSVGGPNTGELFF.

The chain combines TRBV18 with TRBJ2-3, with 7 bases fitting TRBD1. The CDR3 has 17 residues. Germline CDR1 and CDR2: KGHSH and LQKENI. The V gene end was trimmed by 4 bases and the J gene end by 0 bases; junction bases not matched to a gene: 10. The CDR3 loop is CASSQAGTAFSTDTQYF. The CDR3 DNA reads TGTGCCAGCTCACAAGCCGGGACAGCCTTTAGCACAGATACGCAGTATTTT.

The chain combines TRBV5-1 with TRBJ2-7; 8 nucleotides line up with TRBD1. The ends lost 2 bases at V and 2 bases at J; junction bases unmatched: 3. The V gene's germline CDR1 is SGHRS and CDR2 YFSETQ. The length of the CDR3 is 14 residues. The CDR3 DNA reads TGCGCCAGCAGCTTAAACAGGGGGACCTACGAGCAGTACTTC. It specifies CASSLNRGTYEQYF.

The CDR3 sequence: CASLGGTYQPQHF. CDR3 in DNA: TGTGCCAGCCTTGGGGGGACATATCAGCCCCAGCATTTT. The chain uses TRBV6-6 and TRBJ1-5; a weak D match, TRBD1 (6 bases). The CDR3 length is 13 residues. Between the trimmed V and J ends, which lost 8 bases and 5 bases, there was a span of 13 bases. Looked up from germline, CDR1 is MNHNY and CDR2 is SVGAGI (reference sequence).

In this sample, this clone turned up a few times. The genes are TRBV19 and TRBJ1-5, with D possibly being TRBD1 (6 bases). Deletions cut 5 bases from V and 4 bases from J, with 9 bases between. The germline V gene has CDR1 LNHDA and CDR2 SQIVND (reference sequence). The CDR3 length is 13 residues. The CDR3 loop is CASSSDRNQPQHF. The CDR3 nucleotides read TGTGCCAGTAGTTCGGACAGAAATCAGCCCCAGCATTTT.

The CDR3 region has the DNA TGCGCCAGCAGCTTGGCCCTGGGACAGGGATCTTCACCCCTCCACTTT. Translation gives CASSLALGQGSSPLHF. The chain joins TRBV5-1 to TRBJ1-6; 9 positions agree with TRBD1. CDR3 length: 16 residues. V lost 0 bases to trimming and J lost 9 bases; unmatched junction nucleotides: 7. Germline assignment: CDR1 SGHRS and CDR2 YFSETQ.

As to this clone: The identical CDR3 is also encoded by other nucleotide sequences in the sample. V is TRBV18 and J is TRBJ1-1; perhaps TRBD1 as D (5 bases). Trimming removed 2 bases from V and 1 base from J, with 8 bases in between. The germline gives CDR1 KGHSH, CDR2 LQKENI. This CDR3 is built from 14 residues. CDR3 in amino acids: CASSPNTGNTEAFF. The CDR3 DNA follows: TGTGCCAGCTCACCAAATACAGGGAACACTGAAGCTTTCTTT.

The chain has TRBV28 and TRBJ1-5; weak D call: TRBD1 (5 bases). The V end lost 5 bases, the J end lost 2 bases, and 16 bases lay between the germline ends. This CDR3 contains 16 residues. CDR1 MDHEN and CDR2 SYDVKM come from the germline V gene. CDR3 nucleotide sequence: TGTGCCAGCAGTCAAGTGGGGGAAGTTCGCAATCAGCCCCAGCATTTT. This sequence encodes CASSQVGEVRNQPQHF.

V usage is TRBV5-6 and J usage is TRBJ1-2; D gene unclear. Germline loops: CDR1 SGHDT, CDR2 YYEEEE. V gave up 2 bases and J gave up 4 bases, with 15 bases separating them. This CDR3 is built from 15 residues. The chain's CDR3 is CASSFRSPLVYGYTF. For the CDR3, the DNA is TGTGCCAGCAGCTTCCGCTCCCCCCTTGTCTATGGCTACACCTTC.

The chain employs TRBV29-1 and TRBJ2-3, with D perhaps given as TRBD1 or TRBD2 (6 bases each). The CDR3 consists of 15 residues. Trimming stripped 1 base from V and 0 bases from J, with 11 bases between. From germline, CDR1 is SQVTM and CDR2 ANQGSEA. CDR3 protein: CSVEGGRGSTDTQYF. The CDR3, as DNA: TGCAGCGTTGAAGGGGGGCGGGGCAGCACAGATACGCAGTATTTT.

The V call is TRBV10-2, the J call TRBJ1-1; TRBD1 agrees at 8 bases. Per germline, CDR1 WSHSY and CDR2 SAAADI. Trimming removed 8 bases from V and 0 bases from J; junction bases left unmatched: 8. This CDR3 is built from 15 residues. The CDR3 spells CASRPGTGLNTEAFF. In DNA form, the CDR3 reads TGCGCCAGCCGTCCCGGGACAGGTTTGAACACTGAAGCTTTCTTT.

The V and J genes are TRBV19 and TRBJ1-2; tentatively, D is TRBD1 (6 bases). CDR1 is LNHDA, CDR2 SQIVND, per germline (reference sequence). The CDR3 consists of 13 residues. V was pared by 3 bases and J by 4 bases, with 9 bases between. The CDR3 protein is CASSIAGAYGYTF. CDR3 bases: TGTGCCAGTAGTATTGCAGGGGCCTATGGCTACACCTTC.

The chain recombines TRBV2 with TRBJ2-7, with TRBD1 as a possible D gene (6 bases). With 4 bases removed from V and 2 bases from J, the gap between germline ends came to 12 bases. The germline CDR1 and CDR2 sequences are SNHLY and FYNNEI. CDR3 length: 14 residues. The CDR3 region is CASSAQGSAYEQYF. The CDR3 DNA reads as TGTGCCAGCAGTGCCCAGGGGTCGGCCTACGAGCAGTACTTC.

V gene TRBV10-1 combines with J gene TRBJ1-1; maybe TRBD1 (6 bases). Germline assignment: CDR1 WNHNN and CDR2 SYGVQD (reference sequence). Deletions cut 4 bases from V and 1 base from J, with 7 bases between. The CDR3 runs to 13 residues. Here the CDR3 reads CASSGTANTEAFF. The CDR3 nucleotides read TGCGCCAGCAGTGGGACAGCGAACACTGAAGCTTTCTTT.

The chain has TRBV18 and TRBJ1-1; D perhaps matches TRBD1 (6 bases). The CDR3 spans 15 residues. V gave up 2 bases and J gave up 4 bases, with 14 bases separating them. Germline-derived CDR1 and CDR2 are KGHSH and LQKENI. CDR3 residues: CASSPETGFGTEAFF. DNA of the CDR3: TGTGCCAGCTCACCAGAGACAGGTTTTGGCACTGAAGCTTTCTTT.

This clone has just a few counts. The chain couples TRBV6-5 to TRBJ2-6; D gene unclear. The CDR3 consists of 14 residues. Trimming removed 5 bases at V and 0 bases at J, with 5 bases between. From germline, CDR1 is MNHEY and CDR2 SVGAGI. CDR3 sequence reads: CASSRVSGANVLTF. In nucleotides, the CDR3 is TGTGCCAGCAGTAGGGTCTCTGGGGCCAACGTCCTGACTTTC.

Comment on this clone: The same CDR3 can be traced to other DNA sequences in this sample. The chain carries TRBV5-1 and TRBJ1-3; maybe TRBD1 (6 bases). The CDR3 extends over 13 amino acids. V was cut by 2 bases and J by 4 bases, with 7 bases left in between. CDR1 is SGHRS and CDR2 is YFSETQ in the germline V gene. The CDR3 sequence is CASSLQGGNTIYF. CDR3 in DNA: TGCGCCAGCAGCTTACAGGGAGGAAACACCATATATTTT.

The chain couples TRBV4-1 to TRBJ2-7; 7 positions match TRBD2. Trimming cost V 1 base and J 1 base; bases outside gene matches: 1. This CDR3 is 14 amino acids long. The germline V gene has CDR1 MGHRA and CDR2 YSYEKL. CDR3 sequence reads: CASSQGAGSYEQYF. Here the CDR3 DNA reads TGCGCCAGCAGCCAAGGAGCGGGGTCCTACGAGCAGTACTTC.

A note on this clone: Other DNA sequences from this sample encode an identical CDR3 as well. This chain uses TRBV6-1 with TRBJ2-5; tentatively, D is TRBD2 (6 bases). Trimming stripped 6 bases from V and 3 bases from J, with 8 bases between. CDR3 size: 12 residues. CDR1 and CDR2 (germline): MNHNS, SASEGT. Here the CDR3 reads CASSPGEETQYF. The CDR3 nucleotides read TGTGCCAGCAGCCCGGGGGAAGAGACCCAGTACTTC.

The gene calls are TRBV28 and TRBJ2-4, with TRBD1 matching over 8 bases. This CDR3 comprises 15 residues. The V and J ends lost 8 bases and 1 base, in that order; junction bases with no gene match: 7. In germline, CDR1 is MDHEN, CDR2 SYDVKM. DNA of the CDR3: TGTGCCAGCTCAGGGGGCGGTGCGGCCAAAAACATTCAGTACTTC. As protein: CASSGGGAAKNIQYF.

Note on this clone: This could be a read error, since a much larger clone is one nucleotide away. The gene calls are TRBV4-2 and TRBJ2-3; unclear D gene. Germline V lookup: CDR1 LGHNA, CDR2 YNFKEQ. The ends were cut back, 5 bases at V and 0 bases at J, with 3 bases in the middle. The CDR3 runs to 12 residues. The CDR3 DNA reads as TGTGCCAGCAGCTTTAGCACAGATACGCAGTATTTT. It encodes CASSFSTDTQYF.

The CDR3 coding sequence is TGTGCCAGCAGTTCCAGACACGAACCTCAGCCCCAGCATTTT. This encodes CASSSRHEPQPQHF. The gene calls are TRBV28 and TRBJ1-5; D is unclear. This CDR3 has 14 amino acids. The germline V gene encodes CDR1 MDHEN and CDR2 SYDVKM. Deletions cut 4 bases from V and 6 bases from J, with 13 bases between. The full variable domain, with the rest looked up from reference TRBV28 and TRBJ1-5, is DVKVTQSSRYLVKRTGEKVFLECVQDMDHENMFWYRQDPGLGLRLIYFSYDVKMKEKGDIPEGYSVSREKKERFSLILESASTNQTSMYLCASSSRHEPQPQHFGDGTRLSIL.